This T cell receptor beta chain was recovered during a study of tumor-infiltrating lymphocytes in primary liver carcinoma. With roughly 500 ng total RNA as template and a constant-region primer, TCR beta cDNA was made. Researchers made the TCR beta libraries by running three nested multiplex PCR rounds with slightly modified ARM-PCR. TRBV1-TRBV30 forward primers and a C-beta reverse primer were used in the first two PCR rounds, which each ran for nine to ten cycles. TCRdb ran MiXCR on the multiplex PCR reads and lists one entry per CDR3 protein. The sample includes 250,000 to 350,000 distinct CDR3 sequences, 50% to 60% of them seen just once. General study results and limits: Tumor top-250-clone fractions significantly exceeded those of blood (p = 0.039). Between tumor regions, pairs overlapped more than tumor-adjacent and tumor-blood pairs did.

Unsorted whole blood supplied the RNA, and germline DNA was extracted too. The study enrolled treatment-naive patients with chronic HBV infection. The CDR3 contains 12 residues. Deletions cut 5 bases from V and 1 base from J, with 5 bases between. Germline V gene data show CDR1 as GTSNPN and CDR2 as SVGIG (reference sequence). This clonotype was seen only a few times. Its specificity is not known. The chain couples TRBV30 to TRBJ2-2; D may match TRBD1 or TRBD2 (5 bases each). The sample was peripheral blood. This clonotype was obtained from a woman in her thirties with primary liver carcinoma and hepatitis B virus infection. CDR3 sequence (DNA): TGTGCCTGGGGGGGGAACACCGGGGAGCTGTTTTTT. As protein: CAWGGNTGELFF. The entire variable domain, with the rest obtained from reference TRBV30 and TRBJ2-2, is as follows: SQTIHQWPATLVQPVGSPLSLECTVEGTSNPNLYWYRQAAGRGLQLLFYSVGIGQISSEVPQNLSASRPQDRQFILSSKKLLLSDSGFYLCAWGGNTGELFFGEGSRLTVL.